Given below is one T cell receptor (beta chain) in context. The data are from a study of T-cell memory formation after mild COVID-19. Study details: The two donors had largely donor-specific TCR clusters.

After 5'RACE with constant-segment primers, TCR alpha and TCR beta cDNA libraries carrying sample barcodes and UMIs were obtained. Each CDR3 protein is one row after TCRdb ran MiXCR on the 5' RACE reads. The table has 110,000 to 150,000 distinct CDR3 sequences, around 14% seen once. CDR1 is MNHEY, CDR2 SVGAGI, per germline. The CDR3 totals 17 residues. V lost 5 bases to trimming and J lost 1 base; unmatched junction nucleotides: 8. The chain couples TRBV6-5 to TRBJ2-3; the match to TRBD2 covers 11 bases. The TCR sequence derives from an adult woman who had mild COVID-19 (a few samples of this study predate the infection). Cell type and time point are not known. Sequencing was performed on PBMCs or a T cell subset sorted from them (not recorded which). CDR3 residues: CASSATTSGRGTDTQYF. Written as DNA, the CDR3 is TGTGCCAGCAGTGCTACAACTAGCGGGAGAGGCACAGATACGCAGTATTTT.